These 32 T cell receptor beta chains originate from one sample sequenced in a study of T-cell reconstitution after alpha-beta-depleted transplantation in children. The TCRbeta library incorporated unique molecular identifiers. MiXCR was run by TCRdb on the PCR reads, yielding one entry per CDR3 protein. The sample includes around 600,000 distinct CDR3 sequences, roughly 17% of them seen just once. Sample: PBMCs from the stem cell graft donor, taken from the stem cell graft. The receptors here all came from a human donor who donated a stem cell graft to a child with acute myeloid leukemia.

This clonotype has just a few counts. The chain joins TRBV18 to TRBJ2-5, with TRBD1 matching over 10 bases. Trimming took 4 bases from V and 4 from J; bases not matched to a gene: 9. The germline CDR1 and CDR2 sequences are KGHSH and LQKENI. CDR3 length: 16 amino acids. The CDR3 DNA follows: TGTGCCAGCTCACTCGACAGGGGGCTCGTCGGAGAGACCCAGTACTTC. This sequence encodes CASSLDRGLVGETQYF.

On this clonotype itself: A much larger clone lies one base from this, so it may be a read error. This chain joins TRBV12-3 or TRBV12-4 and TRBJ2-2, with D possibly matching TRBD1 (7 bases). CDR3 length equals 18 residues. The CDR3 loop reads CASCLRSGGTASSMELFF. The CDR3 DNA reads as TGTGCCAGCTGTTTACGAAGTGGCGGGACAGCCTCATCTATGGAGCTGTTTTTT.

This clonotype was detected many times. The chain employs TRBV20-1 and TRBJ2-3, with 14 bases aligning to TRBD2. V dropped 4 bases and J dropped 0; count of bases not matched to a gene: 3. This CDR3 is built from 16 residues. Germline V CDR1 and CDR2: DFQATT, SNEGSKA (reference sequence). The CDR3 spells CSATRLAGGSTDTQYF. The CDR3 nucleotides are TGCAGTGCTACCCGACTAGCGGGGGGGAGCACAGATACGCAGTATTTT.

This clonotype occurred many times. The V call is TRBV7-2, the J call TRBJ2-1, with TRBD1 identical over 7 bases. The CDR3 runs to 15 residues. Germline-derived CDR1 and CDR2 are SGHTA and FQGNSA. V shed 4 bases, J shed 6 bases, and the junction held 9 bases outside the gene matches. CDR3 protein: CASSSRQGRGNEQFF. CDR3 sequence (DNA): TGTGCCAGCAGCTCCCGACAGGGAAGGGGCAATGAGCAGTTCTTC.

V usage is TRBV7-9 and J usage is TRBJ1-1; the D gene is possibly TRBD1 (5 bases). The V gene's germline CDR1 is SEHNR and CDR2 FQNEAQ (reference sequence). The CDR3 has 15 amino acids. The V end was cut by 7 bases, the J end by 4 bases, with 19 bases between. The CDR3 DNA follows: TGTGCCAGCACCAGAGAGGGGTTGCTGGGCACTGAAGCTTTCTTT. Protein product: CASTREGLLGTEAFF.

This clonotype was seen repeatedly, ten times or more. In DNA, the CDR3 is TGCAGTGCCCGGAGGGGGACTGGGGACACGCAGTATTTT. Amino acids: CSARRGTGDTQYF. This chain uses TRBV20-1 with TRBJ2-3, with D perhaps TRBD1 or TRBD2 (6 bases each). V gave up 6 bases and J gave up 9 bases, with 19 bases separating them. Germline V gene data show CDR1 as DFQATT and CDR2 as SNEGSKA (reference sequence). The CDR3 is made up of 13 amino acids.

This clonotype appeared many times. The chain employs TRBV10-1 and TRBJ2-1; 8 bases align to TRBD1. Unmatched junction bases numbered 5, after V lost 1 base and J lost 6 bases. CDR3 size: 15 residues. Germline V CDR1 and CDR2: WNHNN, SYGVQD (reference sequence). CDR3 in amino acids: CASSELTGELNEQFF. The CDR3 DNA follows: TGCGCCAGCAGTGAGTTGACAGGGGAACTCAATGAGCAGTTCTTC.

This clonotype was picked up many times. The J gene is TRBJ1-1, the V gene TRBV6-5; no clear D. Per the germline V gene, CDR1 is MNHEY and CDR2 is SVGAGI. The V and J ends lost 0 bases and 3 bases respectively, with 17 bases between them. The CDR3 runs 17 residues. The CDR3 protein is CASSYSLGQTYHTEAFF. In nucleotides, the CDR3 is TGTGCCAGCAGTTACTCCCTCGGGCAGACCTACCACACTGAAGCTTTCTTT.

V usage is TRBV7-2 and J usage is TRBJ2-1; maybe TRBD1 (5 bases). V lost 1 base to trimming and J lost 7 bases, with 11 bases between them. The germline gives CDR1 SGHTA, CDR2 FQGNSA. The CDR3 sequence is 14 residues long. CDR3 in DNA: TGTGCCAGCAGCTTAGACAGGAATTCGAATGAGCAGTTCTTC. Amino acids: CASSLDRNSNEQFF.

This clonotype has ten or more counts. J is TRBJ2-1 and V is TRBV20-1; 8 bases align to TRBD1. Per the germline V gene, CDR1 is DFQATT and CDR2 is SNEGSKA (reference sequence). Trimming removed 6 bases from V and 9 bases from J; junction bases left unmatched: 16. The CDR3 has 15 residues. CDR3 loop: CSAPRQGKGLGEQFF. In DNA form, the CDR3 reads TGCAGTGCCCCCAGACAGGGGAAAGGGTTGGGTGAGCAGTTCTTC.

There are many counts of this clonotype. V gene TRBV9 combines with J gene TRBJ2-1, with 8 bases matching TRBD1. CDR3 length equals 15 residues. After removal of 3 bases from V and 7 bases from J, the junction contained 9 bases not matched to a gene. Germline values: CDR1 SGDLS, CDR2 YYNGEE. Here the CDR3 reads CASSEEDRVGNEQFF. CDR3 DNA: TGTGCCAGCAGCGAAGAGGACAGGGTAGGGAATGAGCAGTTCTTC. Combining the CDR3 with reference TRBV9 and TRBJ2-1 gives the whole variable domain DSGVTQTPKHLITATGQRVTLRCSPRSGDLSVYWYQQSLDQGLQFLIQYYNGEERAKGNILERFSAQQFPDLHSELNLSSLELGDSALYFCASSEEDRVGNEQFFGPGTRLTVL.

A remark on this clonotype: A much larger clone lies one base from this, so it may be a read error. The chain has TRBV29-1 and TRBJ2-3; unclear D gene. CDR1 and CDR2 from the germline V gene are SQVTM and ANQGSEA. CDR3 length: 12 residues. The CDR3 nucleotides are TGCAGCGTTATATTGGGCTCAGATGCGCAGTATTTT. This gives the protein CSVILGSDAQYF.

In this sample, this clonotype turned up a few times. The rearrangement links TRBV6-5 to TRBJ2-5, with no clear D. Germline CDR1 reads MNHEY; CDR2 reads SVGAGI. The CDR3 contains 14 residues. The ends were cut back, 0 bases at V and 3 bases at J, with 8 bases in the middle. The CDR3 loop reads CASSYSAREETQYF. Written as DNA, the CDR3 is TGTGCCAGCAGTTACTCCGCCCGGGAAGAGACCCAGTACTTC.

A single count supports this clonotype. This may come from a read error, since a much larger clone is one base off. This CDR3 fails to terminate in the conserved phenylalanine or tryptophan, so it likely reflects a read error. The chain employs TRBV29-1 and TRBJ2-5, with 7 bases matching TRBD1. CDR3 length: 13 residues. J gave up 2 bases and V 6 bases, and 6 bases lay outside the gene matches. The germline CDR1 and CDR2 sequences are SQVTM and ANQGSEA. The CDR3 DNA follows: TGCAGCGTCGCAACAGGGGTTCAAGAGACCCAGTACCTC. The encoded protein is CSVATGVQETQYL.

There are a few counts of this clonotype. V usage is TRBV4-1 and J usage is TRBJ1-6; 9 bases fit TRBD1. The length of the CDR3 is 14 residues. Germline CDR1 and CDR2: MGHRA and YSYEKL. V dropped 2 bases and J dropped 8; count of bases not matched to a gene: 1. CDR3 amino acids: CASSQWDRDSPLHF. The CDR3 DNA follows: TGCGCCAGCAGCCAATGGGACAGGGATTCACCCCTCCACTTT.

This clonotype has a count of ten or more. The chain recombines TRBV6-5 with TRBJ2-7, with D perhaps TRBD2 (5 bases). The CDR3 length is 12 residues. V lost 8 bases, J lost 0 bases, and 8 bases lay in between. Germline V gene lookup returns CDR1 MNHEY and CDR2 SVGAGI. The CDR3 region has the DNA TGTGCCAGCCGAGGGAACTCCTACGAGCAGTACTTC. Translating gives CASRGNSYEQYF.

The chain couples TRBV12-3 or TRBV12-4 to TRBJ2-5; 7 nucleotides match TRBD1. V was clipped by 5 bases and J by 5 bases; unmatched bases: 11. CDR3 length: 15 amino acids. In DNA, the CDR3 is TGTGCCAGCAGTGATACCACAGGGGCGCAGGAGACCCAGTACTTC. Its protein is CASSDTTGAQETQYF.

This rearrangement joins TRBV11-1 to TRBJ2-1, with 14 bases that match TRBD2. CDR1 and CDR2 from the germline V gene are SGHAT and FQDESV (reference sequence). The V gene end was trimmed by 5 bases and the J gene end by 4 bases; junction bases not matched to a gene: 10. This CDR3 is built from 18 residues. CDR3 sequence: CASSPPPGLAGDYNEQFF. The CDR3 DNA reads TGTGCCAGCAGCCCCCCCCCGGGACTAGCGGGGGATTACAATGAGCAGTTCTTC.

This clonotype occurred many times. The CDR3, as DNA: TGTGCCAGCACCCCGCAGAAAGCGGGGGTATCAGAGGAGCAGTTCTTC. It yields the protein CASTPQKAGVSEEQFF. This chain joins TRBV9 and TRBJ2-1; the match to TRBD2 covers 8 bases. The junction had 18 bases not matched to a gene; V was cut back by 6 bases and J by 10 bases. CDR3 length equals 16 residues. The germline CDR1 and CDR2 sequences are SGDLS and YYNGEE.

This clonotype was detected many times. The chain recombines TRBV20-1 with TRBJ2-1; D might be TRBD1 (5 bases). The CDR3 is 14 residues long. Looked up from germline, CDR1 is DFQATT and CDR2 is SNEGSKA (reference sequence). V shed 1 base and J shed 7 bases, with 14 bases lying between them. DNA for the CDR3: TGCAGTGCTAGAGCTCGCCCAGGGTCGAATGAGCAGTTCTTC. Translation: CSARARPGSNEQFF.

This clonotype was seen many times. The V and J genes are TRBV20-1 and TRBJ2-2; unclear D gene. Germline loops: CDR1 DFQATT, CDR2 SNEGSKA (reference sequence). The ends were cut back, 3 bases at V and 5 bases at J, with 10 bases in the middle. CDR3 length: 13 amino acids. CDR3 nucleotide sequence: TGCAGTGCTAGGGACCAGAGGACCGGGGAGCTGTTTTTT. This encodes CSARDQRTGELFF.

The CDR3 loop reads CASRDLRTDSNQPQHF. DNA of the CDR3: TGTGCCAGCAGGGATTTACGGACGGATAGCAATCAGCCCCAGCATTTT. The rearrangement links TRBV7-2 to TRBJ1-5; D gene uncertain. The CDR3 loop spans 16 amino acids. The germline CDR1 and CDR2 sequences are SGHTA and FQGNSA. V shed 6 bases and J shed 0 bases, with 15 bases lying between them.

This clonotype has ten or more counts. The CDR3 coding sequence is TGTGCCAGCAGCTTAGTGCTGCATCAGCCCCAGCATTTT. Its translation is CASSLVLHQPQHF. The rearrangement joins TRBV7-2 to TRBJ1-5; D uncertain. The CDR3 runs 13 residues. In germline, CDR1 is SGHTA, CDR2 FQGNSA. V lost 1 base and J lost 5, with 6 bases in between.

This clonotype showed up just a few times. The chain joins TRBV4-3 to TRBJ2-7, with a weak D call TRBD1 (6 bases). V was cut by 0 bases and J by 8 bases, with 11 bases left in between. The CDR3 is 13 amino acids. Germline-derived CDR1 and CDR2 are LGHNA and YSLEER. The CDR3 loop reads CASSQDRGYQQYF. CDR3 sequence (DNA): TGCGCCAGCAGCCAAGATAGGGGGTACCAGCAGTACTTC.

There are many counts of this clonotype. The chain links TRBV12-3 or TRBV12-4 to TRBJ2-3; maybe TRBD2 (6 bases). This CDR3 contains 15 residues. V gave up 2 bases and J gave up 2 bases, with 11 bases separating them. This CDR3 is CASSLTGEITDTQYF. The CDR3 region has the DNA TGTGCCAGCAGTTTAACGGGGGAAATCACAGATACGCAGTATTTT.

V is TRBV11-1 and J is TRBJ2-5; a possible D gene is TRBD1 (5 bases). Trimming left V 5 bases short and J 4 bases short, with 14 bases between. Germline V gene sequence: CDR1 SGHAT, CDR2 FQDESV (reference sequence). CDR3 size: 14 residues. CDR3 loop: CASSPSTGGETQYF. CDR3 nucleotide sequence: TGTGCCAGCAGCCCGAGCACAGGCGGAGAGACCCAGTACTTC.

The chain links TRBV20-1 to TRBJ2-1; D is undetermined. V lost 2 bases to trimming and J lost 4 bases, with 15 bases between them. Germline-derived CDR1 and CDR2 are DFQATT and SNEGSKA (reference sequence). CDR3 length equals 15 residues. The CDR3 coding sequence is TGCAGTGCTAGACCCACAACCGGGCTTTACAATGAGCAGTTCTTC. Residues: CSARPTTGLYNEQFF.

The chain has TRBV9 and TRBJ2-3, with 8 bases fitting TRBD1. The CDR3 covers 14 residues. CDR1 is SGDLS and CDR2 is YYNGEE in the germline V gene. The junction had 1 base not matched to a gene; V was cut back by 2 bases and J by 2 bases. The CDR3 region has the DNA TGTGCCAGCAGCGTGGACAGGGCCACAGATACGCAGTATTTT. Protein: CASSVDRATDTQYF.

This clonotype was seen many times. The chain combines TRBV12-3 or TRBV12-4 with TRBJ2-1; 8 bases line up with TRBD1. The length of the CDR3 is 16 residues. With V trimmed by 4 bases and J by 0 bases, 5 bases remained unmatched. Written as DNA, the CDR3 is TGTGCCAGCAGTTCAGGGGGCTTGAGCTCCTACAATGAGCAGTTCTTC. Translating it yields CASSSGGLSSYNEQFF.

This chain joins TRBV7-9 and TRBJ1-3; TRBD1 matches at 11 bases. CDR1 and CDR2 (germline): SEHNR, FQNEAQ (reference sequence). Trimming removed 7 bases from V and 2 bases from J; junction bases left unmatched: 7. The length of the CDR3 is 16 residues. This CDR3 reads CASNSPGQGAGNTIYF. CDR3 sequence (DNA): TGTGCCAGCAACTCACCGGGACAGGGGGCTGGAAACACCATATATTTT.

The chain employs TRBV5-1 and TRBJ2-3; 7 bases fit TRBD2. Unmatched junction bases numbered 9, after V lost 0 bases and J lost 2 bases. The CDR3 runs to 17 residues. In germline, CDR1 is SGHRS, CDR2 YFSETQ. The CDR3 sequence is CASSLASQRGFTDTQYF. The CDR3 coding sequence is TGCGCCAGCAGCTTGGCCTCTCAGCGGGGATTCACAGATACGCAGTATTTT.

This rearrangement joins TRBV7-2 to TRBJ1-4; D is perhaps TRBD1 (6 bases). This CDR3 is 14 amino acids long. Germline assignment: CDR1 SGHTA and CDR2 FQGNSA. The V and J ends lost 5 bases and 6 bases respectively, with 13 bases between them. This CDR3 is CASSEQGGDEKLFF. The CDR3 DNA reads as TGTGCCAGCAGCGAACAGGGTGGGGATGAAAAACTGTTTTTT.